These 6 T cell receptor beta chains were all obtained from the same sample, sequenced in a study of cytomegalovirus exposure and HLA in healthy donors. PCR involved 60 Vbeta and 13 Jbeta primers. Profiled with immunoSEQ multiplex PCR; TCRdb holds only in-frame clones, not every one. The sample shows about 210,000 clones, 82% of them seen only once. Sequencing was carried out using PBMCs. These receptors all stem from a man between 35 and 55 years old in good health and CMV-seropositive.

This chain links TRBV4-1 with TRBJ2-1, with D maybe TRBD2 (5 bases). Trimming pared 4 bases from V and 10 bases from J, leaving 11 bases between. This CDR3 has 12 residues. CDR1 is MGHRA and CDR2 is YSYEKL in the germline V gene. The CDR3 DNA reads as TGCGCCAGCAGCCGGTCAGGCGGGGAGCAGTTCTTC. Protein: CASSRSGGEQFF.

The chain recombines TRBV27 with TRBJ2-2; 8 bases line up with TRBD2. CDR1 MNHEY and CDR2 SMNVEV come from the germline V gene (reference sequence). The CDR3 sequence is 13 residues long. Losses at the gene ends were 4 bases for V and 12 bases for J; bases not matched to a gene: 7. Here the CDR3 reads CASSSPGLEKLFF. CDR3 coding DNA: TGTGCCAGCAGTTCACCGGGACTAGAGAAGCTGTTTTTT.

The chain recombines TRBV29-1 with TRBJ2-5, with 8 nucleotides matching TRBD1. CDR3 length: 14 amino acids. The V gene end was trimmed by 7 bases and the J gene end by 1 base; junction bases not matched to a gene: 8. From germline, CDR1 is SQVTM and CDR2 ANQGSEA. CDR3 DNA: TGCAGCGCCCCGGACAGGGCCGTCCAAGAGACCCAGTACTTC. Translation: CSAPDRAVQETQYF.

This chain joins TRBV6-1 and TRBJ1-2; possible D gene TRBD1, 5 bases. The CDR3 consists of 14 residues. The V end was cut by 7 bases, the J end by 1 base, with 13 bases between. CDR1 MNHNS and CDR2 SASEGT come from the germline V gene. The CDR3 protein is CASTPQGSNYGYTF. In nucleotides, the CDR3 is TGTGCCAGCACTCCGCAGGGAAGTAACTATGGCTACACCTTC.

This clone has just one count. The chain is built from TRBV5-1 and TRBJ1-1; no clear D gene. The CDR3 extends over 11 amino acids. Trimming removed 5 bases from V and 1 base from J, with 3 bases in between. Per the germline V gene, CDR1 is SGHRS and CDR2 is YFSETQ. CDR3 bases: TGCGCCAGCAGACAGAACACTGAAGCTTTCTTT. This encodes CASRQNTEAFF.

The rearrangement links TRBV19 to TRBJ2-2, with 12 nucleotides matching TRBD2. Germline CDR1 is LNHDA and CDR2 is SQIVND (reference sequence). V gave up 0 bases and J gave up 5 bases; unmatched junction bases: 7. This CDR3 has 18 residues. The CDR3 DNA reads TGTGCCAGTAGTATAGATCTTGGCCTAGCGGGAGGGACCGGGGAGCTGTTTTTT. The encoded protein is CASSIDLGLAGGTGELFF.